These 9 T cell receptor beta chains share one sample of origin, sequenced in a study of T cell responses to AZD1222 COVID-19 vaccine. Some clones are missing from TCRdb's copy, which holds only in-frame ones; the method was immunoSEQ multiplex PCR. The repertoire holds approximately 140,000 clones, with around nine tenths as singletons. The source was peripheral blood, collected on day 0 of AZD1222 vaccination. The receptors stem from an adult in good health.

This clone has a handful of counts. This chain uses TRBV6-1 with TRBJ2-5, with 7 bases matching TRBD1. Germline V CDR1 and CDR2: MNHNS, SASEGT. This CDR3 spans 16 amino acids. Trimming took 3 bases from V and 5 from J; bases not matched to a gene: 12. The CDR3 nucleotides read TGTGCCAGCAGTGAGACAGGGTGGCCACCAAGGGAGACCCAGTACTTC. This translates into CASSETGWPPRETQYF.

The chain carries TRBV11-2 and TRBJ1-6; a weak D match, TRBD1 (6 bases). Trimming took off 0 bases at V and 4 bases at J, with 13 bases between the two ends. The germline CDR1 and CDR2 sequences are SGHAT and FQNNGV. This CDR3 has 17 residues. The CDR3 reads CASSLDRGAAYNSPLHF. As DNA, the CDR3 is TGTGCCAGCAGCTTAGACAGGGGAGCGGCTTATAATTCACCCCTCCACTTT.

The CDR3 DNA sequence: TGTGCCAGCAGTTACAAAGTATGGGGCTACACCTTC. Amino acid sequence: CASSYKVWGYTF. V is TRBV6-5 and J is TRBJ1-2; unclear D gene. CDR1 and CDR2 (germline): MNHEY, SVGAGI. The length of the CDR3 is 12 residues. Trimming shortened V by 2 bases and J by 8 bases, and 9 bases separated the two germline ends.

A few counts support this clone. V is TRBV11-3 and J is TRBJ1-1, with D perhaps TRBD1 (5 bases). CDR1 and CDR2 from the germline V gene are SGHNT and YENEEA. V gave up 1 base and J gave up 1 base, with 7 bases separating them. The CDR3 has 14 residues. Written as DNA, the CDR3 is TGTGCCAGCAGCTTAGGAGGACAGAACACTGAAGCTTTCTTT. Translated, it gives CASSLGGQNTEAFF.

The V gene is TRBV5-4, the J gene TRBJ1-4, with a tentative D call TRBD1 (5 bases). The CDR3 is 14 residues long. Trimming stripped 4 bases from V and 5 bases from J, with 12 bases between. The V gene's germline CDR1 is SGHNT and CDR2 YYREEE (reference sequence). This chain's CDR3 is CASSSRDGNEKLFF. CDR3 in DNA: TGTGCCAGCAGCAGCCGGGACGGGAATGAAAAACTGTTTTTT.

CDR3 DNA: TGCAGTGCTACTGATTTGGACAGGGGGCATCAGCCCCAGCATTTT. As protein: CSATDLDRGHQPQHF. V and J are TRBV20-1 and TRBJ1-5; 11 bases line up with TRBD1. Germline assignment: CDR1 DFQATT and CDR2 SNEGSKA (reference sequence). The length of the CDR3 is 15 residues. J lost 5 bases, V lost 4 bases, and 7 bases had no gene match.

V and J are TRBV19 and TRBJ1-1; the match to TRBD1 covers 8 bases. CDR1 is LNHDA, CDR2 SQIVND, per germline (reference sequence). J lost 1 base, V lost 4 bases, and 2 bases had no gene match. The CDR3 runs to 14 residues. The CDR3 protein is CASSTDRENTEAFF. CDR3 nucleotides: TGTGCCAGTAGTACGGACAGGGAGAACACTGAAGCTTTCTTT.

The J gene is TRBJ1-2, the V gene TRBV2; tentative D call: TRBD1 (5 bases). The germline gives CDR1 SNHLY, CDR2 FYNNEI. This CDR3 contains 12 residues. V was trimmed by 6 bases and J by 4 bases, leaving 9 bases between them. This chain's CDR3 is CASRVTVYGYTF. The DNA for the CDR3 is TGTGCCAGCAGAGTGACAGTCTATGGCTACACCTTC.

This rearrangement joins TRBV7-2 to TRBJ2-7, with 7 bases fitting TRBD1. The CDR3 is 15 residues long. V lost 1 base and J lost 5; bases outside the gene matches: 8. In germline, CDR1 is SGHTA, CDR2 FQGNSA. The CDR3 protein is CASSLVYDRDHEQYF. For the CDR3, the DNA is TGTGCCAGCAGCTTAGTCTACGACAGGGACCACGAGCAGTACTTC. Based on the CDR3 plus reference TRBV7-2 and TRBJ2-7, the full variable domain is GAGVSQSPSNKVTEKGKDVELRCDPISGHTALYWYRQSLGQGLEFLIYFQGNSAPDKSGLPSDRFSAERTGGSVSTLTIQRTQQEDSAVYLCASSLVYDRDHEQYFGPGTRLTVT.